One and the same sample provided the 27 T cell receptor beta chains below, sequenced in a study of early T cells in non-severe SARS-CoV-2 infection. TCRdb called the 5' RACE reads again in MiXCR, with one record for every CDR3 protein. The sample contains some 67,000 distinct CDR3 sequences, 13% of which appear only once. Sequenced input: whole blood. Receptors were obtained from an adult who was a healthcare worker with PCR-confirmed SARS-CoV-2 infection or an uninfected control (not recorded which).

This clonotype came up a few times. CDR3 sequence (DNA): TGCAGCGCCCGGACAGGGAAAGAGACCCAGTACTTC. Translation: CSARTGKETQYF. V gene TRBV29-1 combines with J gene TRBJ2-5; 8 bases are shared with TRBD1. Trimming cost V 7 bases and J 3 bases; bases outside gene matches: 4. Germline V gene sequence: CDR1 SQVTM, CDR2 ANQGSEA. There are 12 residues in the CDR3.

V and J are TRBV7-9 and TRBJ2-7; tentatively, D is TRBD2 (5 bases). The CDR3 is 14 residues long. V gave up 1 base and J gave up 5 bases, with 12 bases separating them. Germline CDR1 reads SEHNR; CDR2 reads FQNEAQ (reference sequence). The CDR3 DNA is TGTGCCAGCAGCTTAGGACTAATCCGGGACGAGCAGTACTTC. Residues: CASSLGLIRDEQYF.

The table lists this clonotype with a few counts. The chain joins TRBV18 to TRBJ2-3, with D perhaps TRBD2 (5 bases). Deletions cut 6 bases from V and 0 bases from J, with 13 bases between. CDR3 length: 15 residues. CDR1 is KGHSH and CDR2 is LQKENI in the germline V gene. CDR3 residues: CASSPKRFSTDTQYF. DNA of the CDR3: TGTGCCAGCTCCCCGAAGCGGTTTAGCACAGATACGCAGTATTTT.

This clonotype has ten or more counts. J is TRBJ1-1 and V is TRBV20-1, with D unresolved. Trimming removed 3 bases at V and 0 bases at J, with 2 bases between. CDR3 size: 11 residues. The germline CDR1 and CDR2 sequences are DFQATT and SNEGSKA (reference sequence). In DNA, the CDR3 is TGCAGTGCTAGGTTGAACACTGAAGCTTTCTTT. Residues: CSARLNTEAFF.

This clonotype occurred a few times. The CDR3 DNA reads TGCAGCGCCCAACTAGCGGGAGCTCGTACGCAGTATTTT. It translates to CSAQLAGARTQYF. The rearrangement links TRBV29-1 to TRBJ2-3; 11 bases match TRBD2. CDR1 SQVTM and CDR2 ANQGSEA come from the germline V gene. The J segment lost 8 bases and the V segment lost 7 bases, leaving 8 bases of the junction unmatched. The CDR3 runs 13 residues.

This clonotype was found a few times. The V call is TRBV5-1, the J call TRBJ1-1; D unresolved. Germline V lookup: CDR1 SGHRS, CDR2 YFSETQ. The V gene lost 0 bases and the J gene lost 1 base, with 7 bases spanning the gap. The length of the CDR3 is 14 residues. CDR3: CASSLDTGNTEAFF. The CDR3 DNA sequence: TGCGCCAGCAGCTTGGATACGGGGAACACTGAAGCTTTCTTT. Complete variable domain (other parts from reference TRBV5-1 and TRBJ1-1): KAGVTQTPRYLIKTRGQQVTLSCSPISGHRSVSWYQQTPGQGLQFLFEYFSETQRNKGNFPGRFSGRQFSNSRSEMNVSTLELGDSALYLCASSLDTGNTEAFFGQGTRLTVV.

This clonotype was found a few times. J is TRBJ1-1 and V is TRBV29-1, with D tentatively TRBD1 (5 bases). The CDR3 has 14 residues. V was cut by 4 bases and J by 4 bases, with 16 bases left in between. Germline V gives CDR1 SQVTM, CDR2 ANQGSEA. CDR3 DNA sequence: TGCAGCGTTGCAGTTCAGGGCGGGGTCACTGAAGCTTTCTTT. This codes for CSVAVQGGVTEAFF.

In its sample, this clonotype was seen a few times. This chain joins TRBV20-1 and TRBJ2-7, with 11 bases identical to TRBD2. The CDR3 covers 15 residues. J was trimmed by 2 bases and V by 5 bases; bases with no gene match: 8. The germline gives CDR1 DFQATT, CDR2 SNEGSKA (reference sequence). The CDR3 here is CSARDSGRGPYEQYF. The CDR3 region has the DNA TGCAGTGCTCGGGATAGCGGGAGGGGGCCCTACGAGCAGTACTTC.

Only one count was recorded for this clonotype. One end of the junction does not line up with germline, which may come from a read error. The chain links TRBV20-1 to TRBJ2-7, with TRBD2 matching 9 bases. Germline V gives CDR1 DFQATT, CDR2 SNEGSKA (reference sequence). The CDR3 loop spans 15 amino acids. This CDR3 reads CGAFDSSGDAYEQYF. In DNA, the CDR3 is TGCGGTGCCTTCGACTCTAGCGGGGATGCCTACGAGCAGTACTTC.

This clonotype was seen only a few times. The gene calls are TRBV29-1 and TRBJ2-7, with a weak D call TRBD1 (5 bases). This CDR3 region has 12 residues. Trimming shortened V by 0 bases and J by 5 bases, and 8 bases separated the two germline ends. Germline V gene lookup returns CDR1 SQVTM and CDR2 ANQGSEA. In nucleotides, the CDR3 is TGCAGCGTTGAAGATCAGGGCGACGAGCAGTACTTC. The encoded protein is CSVEDQGDEQYF.

This clonotype was counted many times. The V gene is TRBV7-2, the J gene TRBJ1-6; 9 bases line up with TRBD1. The V and J ends lost 7 bases and 10 bases, in that order; junction bases with no gene match: 8. CDR1 is SGHTA, CDR2 FQGNSA, per germline. CDR3 length: 14 residues. For the CDR3, the DNA is TGTGCCAGCAACAAGAACAGGGGGCACTCACCCCTCCACTTT. Translated: CASNKNRGHSPLHF. The variable domain in full, completed from reference TRBV7-2 and TRBJ1-6, reads GAGVSQSPSNKVTEKGKDVELRCDPISGHTALYWYRQSLGQGLEFLIYFQGNSAPDKSGLPSDRFSAERTGGSVSTLTIQRTQQEDSAVYLCASNKNRGHSPLHFGNGTRLTVT.

This clonotype has ten or more counts. Mismatch with germline at one junction end may stem from a read error. The genes are TRBV3-1 and TRBJ1-2, with D tentatively TRBD1 (5 bases). The germline V gene has CDR1 LGHDT and CDR2 YNNKEL (reference sequence). CDR3 length: 13 amino acids. The CDR3 bases are TGTGCCAGCAGCCAAGCCCCGGGGACCGCCAACGCCTTC. Translating it yields CASSQAPGTANAF.

This clonotype was counted many times. V is TRBV7-9 and J is TRBJ2-5; D is perhaps TRBD1 (6 bases). Germline lookup yields CDR1 SEHNR and CDR2 FQNEAQ (reference sequence). V lost 4 bases and J 5 bases, leaving 17 bases between the germline ends. The length of the CDR3 is 15 residues. The CDR3 bases are TGTGCCAGCAGCTCGGGGAACACAGGGATGGAGACCCAGTACTTC. The encoded protein is CASSSGNTGMETQYF.

This clonotype was counted only a few times. The CDR3 region is CASSLDGKSTDTQYF. CDR3 coding DNA: TGCGCCAGCAGCTTGGACGGGAAAAGCACAGATACGCAGTATTTT. The chain employs TRBV5-1 and TRBJ2-3; weak D call: TRBD2 (5 bases). The CDR3 contains 15 residues. The germline V and J ends were trimmed by 0 bases and 0 bases, with 8 bases remaining between them. CDR1 and CDR2 from the germline V gene are SGHRS and YFSETQ.

CDR3 protein: CASSSHQGQGDGYTF. CDR3 nucleotides: TGTGCCAGCAGCTCTCATCAGGGACAGGGGGACGGCTACACCTTC. The chain is built from TRBV5-5 and TRBJ1-2, with TRBD1 matching over 11 bases. Looked up from germline, CDR1 is SGHKS and CDR2 is YYEKEE (reference sequence). This CDR3 comprises 15 residues. V shed 3 bases and J 8 bases; nucleotides not matched to a gene: 9.

This chain uses TRBV12-3 or TRBV12-4 with TRBJ2-3; TRBD1 or TRBD2 may be the D gene (5 bases each). The V gene lost 4 bases and the J gene lost 1 base, with 9 bases spanning the gap. The CDR3 covers 14 residues. CDR3 loop: CASSYRGGTDTQYF. The CDR3 coding sequence is TGTGCCAGCAGTTACCGGGGCGGCACAGATACGCAGTATTTT.

This clonotype has a count of ten or more. This chain uses TRBV30 with TRBJ1-2; 7 bases map to TRBD1. The CDR3 has 14 amino acids. Per the germline V gene, CDR1 is GTSNPN and CDR2 is SVGIG (reference sequence). Trimming at V came to 3 bases and at J to 5 bases, leaving 9 bases not matched to a gene. The CDR3 bases are TGTGCCTGGAGGGATCAGGGGGATCCTTATGGCTACACCTTC. Translated: CAWRDQGDPYGYTF. The full variable domain, completed using reference TRBV30 and TRBJ1-2, is SQTIHQWPATLVQPVGSPLSLECTVEGTSNPNLYWYRQAAGRGLQLLFYSVGIGQISSEVPQNLSASRPQDRQFILSSKKLLLSDSGFYLCAWRDQGDPYGYTFGSGTRLTVV.

This rearrangement joins TRBV11-2 to TRBJ1-6; unclear D gene. This CDR3 has 14 residues. The V end was cut by 2 bases, the J end by 8 bases, with 10 bases between. The germline V gene has CDR1 SGHAT and CDR2 FQNNGV. CDR3 protein: CASSLSLFDSPLHF. DNA for the CDR3: TGTGCCAGCAGCTTATCCCTATTTGATTCACCCCTCCACTTT.

The table lists this clonotype with many counts. The V call is TRBV20-1, the J call TRBJ2-4; 7 bases are shared with TRBD2. Germline CDR1 and CDR2: DFQATT and SNEGSKA (reference sequence). The CDR3 is 14 residues long. V lost 5 bases and J lost 6; bases outside the gene matches: 10. The CDR3 reads CSAPGSGIGNIQYF. The CDR3 coding sequence is TGCAGTGCTCCGGGGAGCGGGATAGGAAACATTCAGTACTTC.

This clonotype has ten or more counts. The chain's CDR3 is CASSVDPSGGAKDTQYF. The CDR3 nucleotides read TGTGCCAGCAGCGTAGATCCTAGCGGGGGGGCCAAAGATACGCAGTATTTT. The chain recombines TRBV9 with TRBJ2-3; 12 positions match TRBD2. Germline-derived CDR1 and CDR2 are SGDLS and YYNGEE. Unmatched junction bases numbered 7, after V lost 0 bases and J lost 5 bases. This CDR3 has 17 amino acids. Combining the CDR3 with reference TRBV9 and TRBJ2-3 gives the whole variable domain DSGVTQTPKHLITATGQRVTLRCSPRSGDLSVYWYQQSLDQGLQFLIQYYNGEERAKGNILERFSAQQFPDLHSELNLSSLELGDSALYFCASSVDPSGGAKDTQYFGPGTRLTVL.

The gene calls are TRBV14 and TRBJ1-2, with a tentative D call TRBD1 (5 bases). V was shortened by 0 bases and J by 4 bases, with 9 bases between the two germline ends. The CDR3 spans 14 residues. Germline CDR1 is SGHDN and CDR2 is FVKESK. For the CDR3, the DNA is TGTGCCAGCAGCCAAGACGGGGCTCTCTATGGCTACACCTTC. It codes for CASSQDGALYGYTF.

The V call is TRBV5-1, the J call TRBJ1-2; D is unresolved. CDR1 is SGHRS, CDR2 YFSETQ, per germline. The CDR3 has 14 amino acids. Trimming removed 1 base at V and 2 bases at J, with 9 bases between. The CDR3 DNA is TGCGCCAGCAGCTTGTCGTCCAAAAACTATGGCTACACCTTC. Translated, it gives CASSLSSKNYGYTF.

Ten or more counts support this clonotype. This sequence joins TRBV19 and TRBJ2-3; no definite D call. CDR3 length: 12 residues. The ends were cut back, 4 bases at V and 3 bases at J, with 5 bases in the middle. Germline-derived CDR1 and CDR2 are LNHDA and SQIVND (reference sequence). The CDR3 nucleotides are TGTGCCAGTAGTACTGAGACAGATACGCAGTATTTT. Translation gives CASSTETDTQYF.

The chain recombines TRBV18 with TRBJ1-1; unclear D gene. CDR3 length: 17 residues. The V end was cut by 2 bases, the J end by 4 bases, with 20 bases between. Germline V CDR1 and CDR2: KGHSH, LQKENI. The chain's CDR3 is CASSPSSLGVWGTEAFF. DNA for the CDR3: TGTGCCAGCTCACCATCATCCCTGGGAGTTTGGGGCACTGAAGCTTTCTTT.

A few counts support this clonotype. The V call is TRBV9, the J call TRBJ2-1, with D perhaps given as TRBD1 or TRBD2 (5 bases each). The CDR3 has 14 residues. In germline, CDR1 is SGDLS, CDR2 YYNGEE. V was clipped by 3 bases and J by 2 bases, with 9 bases between them. CDR3 in DNA: TGTGCCAGCAGCGAGAGGGACCCCTACAATGAGCAGTTCTTC. Translated, it gives CASSERDPYNEQFF.

A few counts support this clonotype. This chain joins TRBV2 and TRBJ1-5; weak D call: TRBD1 (5 bases). The CDR3 consists of 14 residues. V dropped 4 bases and J dropped 2 bases, with 9 bases sitting between them. Per the germline V gene, CDR1 is SNHLY and CDR2 is FYNNEI. The chain's CDR3 is CASSVQTGNQPQHF. For the CDR3, the DNA is TGTGCCAGCAGTGTACAGACAGGCAATCAGCCCCAGCATTTT. The variable domain in full, with the rest retrieved from reference TRBV2 and TRBJ1-5, is EPEVTQTPSHQVTQMGQEVILRCVPISNHLYFYWYRQILGQKVEFLVSFYNNEISEKSEIFDDQFSVERPDGSNFTLKIRSTKLEDSAMYFCASSVQTGNQPQHFGDGTRLSIL.

This clonotype has just a few counts. This chain joins TRBV7-3 and TRBJ2-1; D is undetermined. This CDR3 comprises 15 residues. V lost 2 bases, J lost 5 bases, and 13 bases lay in between. CDR1 SGHTA and CDR2 FQGTGA come from the germline V gene. The CDR3: CASSLGSGSHNEQFF. The CDR3 region has the DNA TGTGCCAGCAGCTTAGGGTCCGGATCACACAATGAGCAGTTCTTC.